One sample yielded the 32 T cell receptor beta chains listed below, sequenced in a study of shared T cell receptors in the human thymus. The repertoire was sequenced with immunoSEQ multiplex PCR; TCRdb's copy has only in-frame clones and lacks some. The sample holds 600,000 to 900,000 clones, approximately 85% seen once. This sample also belongs to another study, concerning human thymus T cells.

The specimen was thymocytes. The receptors derive from a girl under three years old with a congenital heart defect.

The genes are TRBV5-6 and TRBJ1-6, with D unresolved. This CDR3 has 14 amino acids. Deletions cut 2 bases from V and 9 bases from J, with 12 bases between. Germline V lookup: CDR1 SGHDT, CDR2 YYEEEE. The CDR3, as DNA: TGTGCCAGCAGCTTTGGCCCTTCCAGTTCACCCCTCCACTTT. It encodes CASSFGPSSSPLHF.

The V and J genes are TRBV2 and TRBJ2-7, with 8 positions matching TRBD1. Germline V gene lookup returns CDR1 SNHLY and CDR2 FYNNEI. The length of the CDR3 is 13 residues. V lost 7 bases and J lost 5; bases outside the gene matches: 7. The CDR3 spells CASTLDRANEQYF. The CDR3 nucleotides are TGTGCCAGCACCCTGGACAGGGCCAACGAGCAGTACTTC.

The chain combines TRBV29-1 with TRBJ2-7, with 7 bases identical to TRBD2. The CDR3 runs to 11 residues. In germline, CDR1 is SQVTM, CDR2 ANQGSEA. J was trimmed by 7 bases and V by 7 bases; bases with no gene match: 7. The CDR3 bases are TGCAGCGCCTATAGCGGGCGGGAGCAGTACTTC. The encoded protein is CSAYSGREQYF.

The CDR3 is CASSQDQNGVTDTQYF. The CDR3 DNA follows: TGTGCCAGCAGCCAAGATCAGAACGGGGTCACAGATACGCAGTATTTT. The V call is TRBV14, the J call TRBJ2-3; TRBD2 might be the D (5 bases). Germline V gene sequence: CDR1 SGHDN, CDR2 FVKESK. The CDR3 is 16 residues long. V was trimmed by 0 bases and J by 2 bases, leaving 12 bases between them.

The rearrangement uses TRBV6-6 and TRBJ1-1, with D possibly being TRBD1 (5 bases). The V and J ends lost 7 bases and 2 bases respectively, with 14 bases between them. The germline CDR1 and CDR2 sequences are MNHNY and SVGAGI (reference sequence). The CDR3 spans 14 residues. CDR3 nucleotide sequence: TGTGCCAGCACCCCGACAGCCTTAAACACTGAAGCTTTCTTT. Translated, it gives CASTPTALNTEAFF.

The chain couples TRBV2 to TRBJ2-7, with 11 bases that match TRBD1. Germline V CDR1 and CDR2: SNHLY, FYNNEI. J was trimmed by 4 bases and V by 8 bases; bases with no gene match: 7. The CDR3 runs to 14 residues. The CDR3 spells CASRPGTGGYEQYF. The CDR3 bases are TGTGCCAGCCGGCCGGGGACAGGGGGATACGAGCAGTACTTC.

The chain joins TRBV5-1 to TRBJ1-2, with 8 bases identical to TRBD1. CDR1 is SGHRS, CDR2 YFSETQ, per germline. CDR3 size: 12 residues. Losses at the gene ends were 3 bases for V and 7 bases for J; bases not matched to a gene: 2. In nucleotides, the CDR3 is TGCGCCAGCAGCTATGGACAGGGTGGCTACACCTTC. This gives the protein CASSYGQGGYTF.

The J gene is TRBJ1-6, the V gene TRBV5-6, with 10 bases matching TRBD1. The CDR3 loop spans 18 amino acids. The junction had 9 bases not matched to a gene; V was cut back by 0 bases and J by 6 bases. In germline, CDR1 is SGHDT, CDR2 YYEEEE. CDR3 residues: CASSLARTGGKINSPLHF. The CDR3 nucleotides read TGTGCCAGCAGCTTGGCGAGGACAGGGGGTAAGATTAATTCACCCCTCCACTTT.

This chain connects TRBV29-1 to TRBJ2-5, with TRBD2 as a possible D gene (6 bases). Trimming removed 6 bases from V and 1 base from J, with 18 bases in between. Germline CDR1 and CDR2: SQVTM and ANQGSEA. The CDR3 has 15 residues. The CDR3 DNA reads TGCAGCGTCGGTTTCCGGGACTCGACCCAAGAGACCCAGTACTTC. Translated, it gives CSVGFRDSTQETQYF.

The chain is built from TRBV6-6 and TRBJ1-3; D is ambiguous. This CDR3 is 15 amino acids long. Germline values: CDR1 MNHNY, CDR2 SVGAGI (reference sequence). V gave up 0 bases and J gave up 2 bases, with 8 bases separating them. The CDR3 DNA follows: TGTGCCAGCAGTTACTCGGAGGGCACTGGAAACACCATATATTTT. The encoded protein is CASSYSEGTGNTIYF.

The rearrangement uses TRBV9 and TRBJ1-1; D perhaps matches TRBD1 (6 bases). The V end was cut by 2 bases, the J end by 0 bases, with 17 bases between. The CDR3 spans 17 residues. Germline CDR1 and CDR2: SGDLS and YYNGEE. The CDR3 sequence is CASSVRSQGHMNTEAFF. In DNA form, the CDR3 reads TGTGCCAGCAGCGTTAGGTCCCAGGGACATATGAACACTGAAGCTTTCTTT.

The chain carries TRBV19 and TRBJ1-5; 8 bases are a match to TRBD1. Trimming cost V 6 bases and J 1 base; bases outside gene matches: 2. The CDR3 totals 14 residues. CDR1 is LNHDA, CDR2 SQIVND, per germline (reference sequence). Here the CDR3 DNA reads TGTGCCAGTAGCGCAGGGGGCAGCAATCAGCCCCAGCATTTT. Protein product: CASSAGGSNQPQHF.

V and J are TRBV7-3 and TRBJ1-6, with TRBD1 matching over 8 bases. The CDR3 extends over 15 amino acids. J lost 10 bases, V lost 4 bases, and 9 bases had no gene match. Germline V lookup: CDR1 SGHTA, CDR2 FQGTGA. The CDR3 protein is CASSSQGANASPLHF. The CDR3 DNA sequence: TGTGCCAGCAGCTCTCAGGGGGCTAATGCGTCACCCCTCCACTTT.

The rearrangement uses TRBV27 and TRBJ1-6; the match to TRBD1 covers 8 bases. With V trimmed by 5 bases and J by 3 bases, 3 bases remained unmatched. Germline lookup yields CDR1 MNHEY and CDR2 SMNVEV (reference sequence). The CDR3 covers 15 residues. The CDR3 spells CASSPDRGYNSPLHF. CDR3 DNA: TGTGCCAGCAGTCCCGACAGGGGCTATAATTCACCCCTCCACTTT.

The chain combines TRBV6-1 with TRBJ2-5; TRBD2 agrees at 7 bases. This CDR3 has 14 amino acids. The V gene end was trimmed by 4 bases and the J gene end by 5 bases; junction bases not matched to a gene: 7. The germline V gene encodes CDR1 MNHNS and CDR2 SASEGT. In DNA form, the CDR3 reads TGTGCCAGCAGTGCACTAAGACTAGCCGAGACCCAGTACTTC. As protein: CASSALRLAETQYF.

In the case of this clone: Other DNA sequences in this sample translate to the same CDR3. The V gene is TRBV5-1, the J gene TRBJ1-2, with 8 bases aligning to TRBD1. CDR1 SGHRS and CDR2 YFSETQ come from the germline V gene. The CDR3 sequence is 13 residues long. V shed 4 bases, J shed 4 bases, and the junction held 3 bases outside the gene matches. As DNA, the CDR3 is TGCGCCAGCAGCCCCGGGACAGGCTATGGCTACACCTTC. Its translation is CASSPGTGYGYTF.

As concerns this clone: A read error may produce the germline difference seen at one junction end. This chain connects TRBV11-2 to TRBJ1-4; TRBD1 matches at 10 bases. Germline CDR1 SGHAT, CDR2 FQNNGV. This CDR3 region has 16 residues. As DNA, the CDR3 is TGTGCCAGCAGCTCGGGACAGGGGCCAAATAATGAAAAGCTGTTTTTT. This gives the protein CASSSGQGPNNEKLFF.

This clone is a singleton in its sample. V and J are TRBV28 and TRBJ2-7, with TRBD1 as a possible D gene (6 bases). V was clipped by 3 bases and J by 3 bases, with 12 bases between them. The CDR3 is 14 residues long. The germline V gene has CDR1 MDHEN and CDR2 SYDVKM. CDR3 bases: TGTGCCAGCAGTTTTGAGGGGGTCCACTACGAGCAGTACTTC. Its translation: CASSFEGVHYEQYF.

This rearrangement joins TRBV28 to TRBJ2-7; D gene unclear. CDR1 is MDHEN, CDR2 SYDVKM, per germline. The CDR3 extends over 11 amino acids. The V end lost 3 bases, the J end lost 5 bases, and 5 bases lay between the germline ends. The CDR3 nucleotides are TGTGCCAGCAGTTTCTTCCACGAGCAGTACTTC. It codes for CASSFFHEQYF.

This clone appeared a single time. This chain joins TRBV6-1 and TRBJ1-4; possibly TRBD1 for D (6 bases). Trimming cost V 7 bases and J 10 bases, with 16 bases left between them. CDR3 length: 13 residues. Germline V gene lookup returns CDR1 MNHNS and CDR2 SASEGT. CDR3 sequence: CASTGRGRGKLFF. Written as DNA, the CDR3 is TGTGCCAGCACTGGGCGGGGGCGCGGAAAACTGTTTTTT.

This sequence joins TRBV10-1 and TRBJ1-1; no clear D. Trimming removed 0 bases at V and 6 bases at J, with 17 bases between. The CDR3 length is 16 residues. Germline V CDR1 and CDR2: WNHNN, SYGVQD (reference sequence). Written as DNA, the CDR3 is TGCGCCAGCAGTGAGTCGCAGAGGAGGGATCTTGCTGAAGCTTTCTTT. This gives the protein CASSESQRRDLAEAFF.

A note on this clone: Other DNA sequences within the sample encode an identical CDR3. The genes are TRBV5-1 and TRBJ2-3, with no clear D. The germline gives CDR1 SGHRS, CDR2 YFSETQ. The CDR3 length is 13 residues. V was cut by 1 base and J by 0 bases, with 3 bases left in between. DNA for the CDR3: TGCGCCAGCAGCTTGACTAGCACAGATACGCAGTATTTT. Translation gives CASSLTSTDTQYF.

This clone turned up a few times. The chain links TRBV29-1 to TRBJ2-1; the D gene is possibly TRBD1 (6 bases). The CDR3 runs to 17 residues. V was shortened by 1 base and J by 0 bases, with 16 bases between the two germline ends. The V gene's germline CDR1 is SQVTM and CDR2 ANQGSEA. This CDR3 reads CSVEGGQFESSYNEQFF. The CDR3 region has the DNA TGCAGCGTTGAAGGAGGACAGTTCGAAAGCTCCTACAATGAGCAGTTCTTC.

This chain uses TRBV14 with TRBJ1-2, with D possibly matching TRBD1 (6 bases). Germline CDR1 SGHDN, CDR2 FVKESK. Deletions cut 0 bases from V and 6 bases from J, with 20 bases between. The CDR3 sequence is 17 residues long. The CDR3 DNA reads TGTGCCAGCAGCCAAGAACGGGGGGGCACACCCGACAATGGCTACACCTTC. Its protein is CASSQERGGTPDNGYTF.

V and J are TRBV7-9 and TRBJ2-7; 7 bases are a match to TRBD1. The CDR3 totals 19 residues. J was trimmed by 0 bases and V by 1 base; bases with no gene match: 15. Germline V gives CDR1 SEHNR, CDR2 FQNEAQ (reference sequence). The CDR3 DNA sequence: TGTGCCAGCAGCTTAGAGGGGGCGGATTCCCCGATCCGCTCCTACGAGCAGTACTTC. Translation gives CASSLEGADSPIRSYEQYF.

The rearrangement links TRBV7-2 to TRBJ1-2, with no clear D. The CDR3 loop spans 17 amino acids. Between the trimmed V and J ends, which lost 3 bases and 5 bases, there was a span of 22 bases. Germline assignment: CDR1 SGHTA and CDR2 FQGNSA. For the CDR3, the DNA is TGTGCCAGCAGCTTGAAGGGAAGAACTAGGACCGGGTATGGCTACACCTTC. Amino acid sequence: CASSLKGRTRTGYGYTF.

The chain uses TRBV6-1 and TRBJ2-2; 9 bases agree with TRBD1. J gave up 5 bases and V 1 base, and 2 bases lay outside the gene matches. The CDR3 is 15 residues long. CDR1 and CDR2 from the germline V gene are MNHNS and SASEGT. The CDR3 DNA is TGTGCCAGCAGTGAAGGACAGGGGGGTACCGGGGAGCTGTTTTTT. It specifies CASSEGQGGTGELFF.

This chain connects TRBV4-3 to TRBJ1-5, with 7 bases matching TRBD1. The germline V gene has CDR1 LGHNA and CDR2 YSLEER. J gave up 2 bases and V 0 bases, and 10 bases lay outside the gene matches. There are 18 residues in the CDR3. CDR3 bases: TGCGCCAGCAGCCAAGATCAGAAAAGGGGGCTTGGCAATCAGCCCCAGCATTTT. As protein: CASSQDQKRGLGNQPQHF.

The J gene is TRBJ1-4, the V gene TRBV20-1; D gene ambiguous. The CDR3 sequence is 10 residues long. In germline, CDR1 is DFQATT, CDR2 SNEGSKA (reference sequence). The ends were cut back, 1 base at V and 8 bases at J, with 2 bases in the middle. CDR3 amino acids: CSARAEKLFF. Written as DNA, the CDR3 is TGCAGTGCTAGAGCAGAAAAACTGTTTTTT.

The chain has TRBV5-4 and TRBJ1-2, with 7 bases that match TRBD1. The V gene end was trimmed by 4 bases and the J gene end by 4 bases; junction bases not matched to a gene: 13. Per the germline V gene, CDR1 is SGHNT and CDR2 is YYREEE (reference sequence). The CDR3 is made up of 16 amino acids. The CDR3 reads CASSTPRTGVPYGYTF. CDR3 sequence (DNA): TGTGCCAGCAGCACACCCAGGACAGGAGTCCCCTATGGCTACACCTTC.

The rearrangement links TRBV5-1 to TRBJ1-4; perhaps TRBD1 as D (5 bases). CDR1 and CDR2 from the germline V gene are SGHRS and YFSETQ. The V gene lost 4 bases and the J gene lost 3 bases, with 13 bases spanning the gap. The CDR3 runs to 15 residues. The CDR3 region has the DNA TGCGCCAGCAGCGGTACAGGTGTAGCTAATGAAAAACTGTTTTTT. This encodes CASSGTGVANEKLFF.

This chain connects TRBV12-5 to TRBJ1-3; weak D call: TRBD1 (6 bases). This CDR3 comprises 18 residues. V lost 6 bases, J lost 0 bases, and 21 bases lay in between. Per the germline V gene, CDR1 is LGHNT and CDR2 is FRNRAP. CDR3 sequence reads: CASGNPYPGAISGNTIYF. CDR3 DNA: TGTGCTAGTGGGAACCCTTACCCAGGGGCGATCTCTGGAAACACCATATATTTT.